A selection of T cell receptor beta chains follows, all from one sample in a study of control samples from healthy donors and cancer patients. Repertoires were generated with immunoSEQ multiplex PCR, while TCRdb's copy carries only in-frame clones and drops some. The sample contains about 250,000 clones, roughly 82% of which appear only once. The sequenced sample consisted of PBMCs. These receptor sequences come from a woman aged 55-69 years with lung cancer. Both conserved end residues are part of each CDR3. The D gene is left open where the match is weak. Clone size is stated in some rows and not others, as once, few, many or a class when expanded.

j_gene: TRBJ1-1; v_gene: TRBV5-1; d_gene: .; abundance: .; CDR3aa: CASSLVSGANTEAFF; CDR3nt: TGCGCCAGCAGCTTGGTGTCAGGGGCGAACACTGAAGCTTTCTTT
j_gene: TRBJ2-5; v_gene: TRBV3-1/TRBV3-2; d_gene: TRBD2; abundance: .; CDR3aa: CASSQEGGLAGGTQETQYF; CDR3nt: TGTGCCAGCAGCCAAGAAGGCGGGCTAGCGGGAGGGACACAAGAGACCCAGTACTTC
j_gene: TRBJ2-3; v_gene: TRBV27; d_gene: .; abundance: .; CDR3aa: CASSLWGRNTDTQYF; CDR3nt: TGTGCCAGCAGTTTATGGGGCCGAAACACAGATACGCAGTATTTT
j_gene: TRBJ2-4; v_gene: TRBV4-2; d_gene: TRBD1; abundance: .; CDR3aa: CASSQTGAAKNIQYF; CDR3nt: TGTGCCAGCAGCCAGACAGGGGCTGCCAAAAACATTCAGTACTTC
j_gene: TRBJ1-3; v_gene: TRBV7-8; d_gene: TRBD1; abundance: .; CDR3aa: CASSSHRGSDGNTIYF; CDR3nt: TGTGCCAGCAGCTCTCACAGGGGGTCGGATGGAAACACTATATATTTT
j_gene: TRBJ2-3; v_gene: TRBV7-3; d_gene: .; abundance: .; CDR3aa: CASSSGRLEGQYF; CDR3nt: TGTGCCAGCAGCTCAGGGCGGCTCGAAGGGCAGTATTTT
j_gene: TRBJ1-1; v_gene: TRBV3-1/TRBV3-2; d_gene: .; abundance: .; CDR3aa: CASSQPGPATEAFF; CDR3nt: TGTGCCAGCAGCCAACCGGGACCGGCTACGGAAGCTTTCTTT
j_gene: TRBJ1-1; v_gene: TRBV5-1; d_gene: .; abundance: many; CDR3aa: CASTKQENTEAFF; CDR3nt: TGCGCCAGCACCAAGCAAGAGAACACTGAAGCTTTCTTT
j_gene: TRBJ2-7; v_gene: TRBV6-6; d_gene: .; abundance: .; CDR3aa: CASTPPGGTYEQYF; CDR3nt: TGTGCCAGCACCCCCCCGGGGGGCACCTACGAGCAGTACTTC
j_gene: TRBJ1-6; v_gene: TRBV5-1; d_gene: TRBD1; abundance: .; CDR3aa: CASSLAGTGKGSPLHF; CDR3nt: TGCGCCAGCAGCTTGGCCGGGACAGGGAAGGGATCACCCCTCCACTTT
j_gene: TRBJ1-2; v_gene: TRBV28; d_gene: .; abundance: .; CDR3aa: CASSLNSFYGYTF; CDR3nt: TGTGCCAGCAGTTTAAACAGCTTCTATGGCTACACCTTC
j_gene: TRBJ2-2; v_gene: TRBV5-4; d_gene: TRBD2; abundance: .; CDR3aa: CASSPKREGSGELFF; CDR3nt: TGTGCCAGCAGCCCGAAGCGGGAGGGGTCCGGGGAGCTGTTTTTT
j_gene: TRBJ2-5; v_gene: TRBV7-8; d_gene: TRBD2; abundance: .; CDR3aa: CASSRVAGVGETQYF; CDR3nt: TGTGCCAGCAGCCGAGTAGCGGGAGTGGGAGAGACCCAGTACTTC
j_gene: TRBJ1-4; v_gene: TRBV5-1; d_gene: .; abundance: .; CDR3aa: CASSFQGSPTNEKLFF; CDR3nt: TGCGCCAGCAGCTTCCAGGGTTCTCCAACTAATGAAAAACTGTTTTTT
j_gene: TRBJ1-3; v_gene: TRBV3-1/TRBV3-2; d_gene: .; abundance: many; CDR3aa: CASSQILGSGNTIYF; CDR3nt: TGTGCCAGCAGCCAAATATTGGGGTCAGGAAACACCATATATTTT
j_gene: TRBJ2-5; v_gene: TRBV4-1; d_gene: TRBD2; abundance: .; CDR3aa: CASSQPTSSGTETQYF; CDR3nt: TGCGCCAGCAGCCAACCTACCTCTAGCGGGACGGAGACCCAGTACTTC
j_gene: TRBJ1-2; v_gene: TRBV5-1; d_gene: .; abundance: few; CDR3aa: CASSLADNYGYTF; CDR3nt: TGCGCCAGCAGCCTGGCTGACAACTATGGCTACACCTTC